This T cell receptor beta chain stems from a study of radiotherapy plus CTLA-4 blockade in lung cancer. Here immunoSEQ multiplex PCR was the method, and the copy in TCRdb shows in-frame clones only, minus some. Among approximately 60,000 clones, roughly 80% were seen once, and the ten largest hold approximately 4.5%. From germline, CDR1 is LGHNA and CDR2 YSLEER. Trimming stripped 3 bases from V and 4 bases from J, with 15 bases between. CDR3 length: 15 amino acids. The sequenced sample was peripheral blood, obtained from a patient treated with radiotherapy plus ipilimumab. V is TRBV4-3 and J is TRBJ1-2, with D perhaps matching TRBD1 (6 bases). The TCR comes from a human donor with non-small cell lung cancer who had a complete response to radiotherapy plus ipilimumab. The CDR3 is CASSHNTGTGYGYTF. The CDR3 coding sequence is TGCGCCAGCAGCCATAACACAGGGACGGGCTATGGCTACACCTTC.